This T cell receptor (beta chain) is from a study of T cells in localized non-small cell lung cancer. Assay used: immunoSEQ multiplex PCR; TCRdb lists only in-frame clones, some missing. Here the sample spans a few thousand clones, 34% being singletons. Study-wide findings and caveats: The study sequenced only one region of the tumor. As a result, intratumor heterogeneity could not be excluded and remains possible. Adjacent uninvolved lung had the highest clonality, suggesting focused antigen responses. Overall survival was longer when the density of T cells in the blood was higher.

On this clone: The antigen remains undetermined.

The source material was lung tumor tissue, sampled before any cancer treatment. The source of this sequence is a man aged 40 to 70 with stage II squamous cell lung carcinoma.

This CDR3 reads CASRLSGSTTNTGELFF. In DNA form, the CDR3 reads TGTGCCAGCAGACTTAGCGGGAGTACGACGAACACCGGGGAGCTGTTTTTT. The rearrangement joins TRBV12-1 to TRBJ2-2; the table gives TRBD2 as D, unverified against the DNA. TRBV12-1 is a known pseudogene. This CDR3 has 17 amino acids.